These 5 T cell receptor beta chains originate from one sample sequenced in a study of cytomegalovirus exposure and HLA in healthy donors. In the PCR, 60 Vbeta and 13 Jbeta primers were used. This table comes from immunoSEQ multiplex PCR, and its TCRdb copy is limited to in-frame clones, with some not included. The sample consists of 150,000 to 200,000 clones, roughly 75% of them appearing once. Sequencing was done on a sample of PBMCs. The receptors originated from a man aged 35-49 years in good health and CMV-seronegative.

The rearrangement joins TRBV4-3 to TRBJ1-5; D not resolved. V was pared by 6 bases and J by 1 base, with 13 bases between. The CDR3 length is 15 residues. CDR1 and CDR2 (germline): LGHNA, YSLEER. The CDR3 nucleotides are TGCGCCAGCAGTCCACAGCAGGCCAGCAATCAGCCCCAGCATTTT. Its translation: CASSPQQASNQPQHF.

This chain links TRBV7-6 with TRBJ2-1; D is possibly TRBD2 (5 bases). With 2 bases removed from V and 4 bases from J, the gap between germline ends came to 6 bases. Germline lookup yields CDR1 SGHVS and CDR2 FNYEAQ. This CDR3 is built from 13 residues. The CDR3 DNA is TGTGCCAGCAGCTTAACTAGTTACAATGAGCAGTTCTTC. It translates to CASSLTSYNEQFF.

The chain employs TRBV9 and TRBJ2-2, with a possible D match to TRBD2 (5 bases). Between the trimmed V and J ends, which lost 0 bases and 2 bases, there was a span of 8 bases. The germline CDR1 and CDR2 sequences are SGDLS and YYNGEE. The CDR3 consists of 15 residues. The CDR3 DNA sequence: TGTGCCAGCAGCGTAGTTGGAGGAAACACCGGGGAGCTGTTTTTT. Its protein product is CASSVVGGNTGELFF.

This chain uses TRBV10-1 with TRBJ1-1; D is possibly TRBD1 (6 bases). This CDR3 comprises 13 residues. V was pared by 0 bases and J by 8 bases, with 10 bases between. Germline CDR1 reads WNHNN; CDR2 reads SYGVQD (reference sequence). CDR3 DNA sequence: TGCGCCAGCAGTGAGTCGGACAGTCTAGAAGCTTTCTTT. This encodes CASSESDSLEAFF.

V is TRBV7-2 and J is TRBJ1-2; D is uncertain. This CDR3 region has 14 residues. V lost 0 bases and J lost 4, with 9 bases in between. Germline CDR1 reads SGHTA; CDR2 reads FQGNSA. DNA for the CDR3: TGTGCCAGCAGCTTAGCGCACGGAGGCTATGGCTACACCTTC. Protein: CASSLAHGGYGYTF.